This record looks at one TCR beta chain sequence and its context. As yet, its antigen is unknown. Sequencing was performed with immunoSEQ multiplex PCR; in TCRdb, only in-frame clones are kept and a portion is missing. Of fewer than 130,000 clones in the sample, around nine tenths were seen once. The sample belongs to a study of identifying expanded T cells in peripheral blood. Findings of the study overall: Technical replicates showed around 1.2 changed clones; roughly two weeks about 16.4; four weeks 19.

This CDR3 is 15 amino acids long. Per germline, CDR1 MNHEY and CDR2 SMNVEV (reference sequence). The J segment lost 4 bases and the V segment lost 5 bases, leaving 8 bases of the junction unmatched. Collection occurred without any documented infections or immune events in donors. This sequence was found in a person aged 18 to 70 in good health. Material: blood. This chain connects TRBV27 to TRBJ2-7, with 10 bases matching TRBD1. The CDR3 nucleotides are TGTGCCAGCAGTCTCCGGACAGGGGGTTGGTACGAGCAGTACTTC. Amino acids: CASSLRTGGWYEQYF.